This TCR beta chain was sequenced for a study of regulatory T cells in long-lasting Graves disease. This CDR3 has 18 residues. Germline lookup yields CDR1 SGHTA and CDR2 FQGTGA. The TCR beta library used iRepertoire HTBI primers with Arm-PCR amplification of CDR3. TCRdb reprocessed the multiplex PCR reads via MiXCR and lists one record per CDR3 protein. The sample carries under 250,000 distinct CDR3 sequences, 20% to 25% recorded once. For this clonotype: A far bigger clonotype differs at one base, so this is likely a read error.

Time point here: newly diagnosed GD, antithyroid drugs for less than 3 months. Scientists built the TCR library using RNA that was extracted from PBMCs. The specimen comprised peripheral blood mononuclear cells (PBMCs), sampled at new diagnosis, from a patient treated with antithyroid drugs. The source is a female donor with Graves disease. This chain links TRBV7-3 with TRBJ2-4; 11 nucleotides agree with TRBD2. Written as DNA, the CDR3 is TGTGCCAGCAGCCCTCGGACTAGCGGGCAGCTAGCCAGAAACATTCAGTACTTC. Translation: CASSPRTSGQLARNIQYF.